This T cell receptor (beta chain) derives from a study of T-cell reconstitution after alpha-beta-depleted transplantation in children. CDR1 is MDHEN and CDR2 is SYDVKM in the germline V gene. The CDR3 is 14 amino acids. The V segment lost 5 bases and the J segment 1 base; nucleotides outside the gene matches: 1. This clonotype was seen a handful of times. Preparing the TCRbeta library involved the use of unique molecular identifiers. TCRdb re-called the PCR reads through MiXCR, storing one row per CDR3 protein. Of a few hundred thousand distinct CDR3 sequences in the sample, 10% were seen once. This clonotype was sampled from a human donor who donated a stem cell graft to a child with acute lymphoblastic leukemia. The chain links TRBV28 to TRBJ2-2; 7 bases are shared with TRBD1. The source was PBMCs from the stem cell graft donor, collected from the stem cell graft. The CDR3 DNA follows: TGTGCCAGCAGTGGGACAGTGAACACCGGGGAGCTGTTTTTT. Its protein product is CASSGTVNTGELFF.